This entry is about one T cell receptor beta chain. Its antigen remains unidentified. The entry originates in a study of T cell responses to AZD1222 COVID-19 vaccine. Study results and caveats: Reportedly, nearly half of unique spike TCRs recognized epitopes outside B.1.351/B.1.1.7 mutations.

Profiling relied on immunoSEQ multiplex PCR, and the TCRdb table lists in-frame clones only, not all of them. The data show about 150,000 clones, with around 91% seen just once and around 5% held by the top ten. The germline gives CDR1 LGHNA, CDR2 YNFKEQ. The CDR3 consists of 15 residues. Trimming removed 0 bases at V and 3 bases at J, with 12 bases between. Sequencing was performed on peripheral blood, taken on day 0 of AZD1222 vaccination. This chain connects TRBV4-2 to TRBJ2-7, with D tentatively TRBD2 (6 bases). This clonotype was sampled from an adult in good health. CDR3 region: CASSQDFGSHYEQYF. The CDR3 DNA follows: TGTGCCAGCAGCCAAGATTTCGGGAGTCACTACGAGCAGTACTTC.